Each of the 18 T cell receptor beta chains below was sequenced from the same sample in a study of blood T cell repertoires in COVID-19. Libraries were prepared by immunoSEQ multiplex PCR; TCRdb keeps only in-frame clonotypes and omits some of them. The repertoire has 200,000 to 250,000 clones, 70% to 90% of them found once; the top ten carry over 6%. The sample comprised peripheral blood. These receptors came from a woman in her 70s with active or convalescent COVID-19.

V and J are TRBV12-3 or TRBV12-4 and TRBJ1-2; 10 bases agree with TRBD1. With 6 bases clipped from V and 7 bases from J, the junction kept 5 bases outside the gene matches. This CDR3 has 13 amino acids. This CDR3 is CASRGQGSGGYTF. The CDR3 region has the DNA TGTGCCAGCAGGGGACAGGGGAGCGGTGGCTACACCTTC.

The chain links TRBV6-2 or TRBV6-3 to TRBJ2-5, with 10 bases aligning to TRBD2. Germline V gene data show CDR1 as MNHEY and CDR2 as SVGEGT. With V trimmed by 2 bases and J by 2 bases, 5 bases remained unmatched. There are 16 residues in the CDR3. CDR3 DNA sequence: TGTGCCAGCAGTTACCCCCCAGCGGGGGGGCAAGAGACCCAGTACTTC. It specifies CASSYPPAGGQETQYF.

The gene calls are TRBV5-6 and TRBJ1-2; D ambiguous. V was pared by 5 bases and J by 7 bases, with 9 bases between. Germline CDR1 is SGHDT and CDR2 is YYEEEE. CDR3 length: 11 residues. The CDR3, as DNA: TGTGCCAGCAGTAGAGAGTTTGGCTACACCTTC. As protein: CASSREFGYTF. Supplemented by reference TRBV5-6 and TRBJ1-2, the full variable domain reads DAGVTQSPTHLIKTRGQQVTLRCSPKSGHDTVSWYQQALGQGPQFIFQYYEEEERQRGNFPDRFSGHQFPNYSSELNVNALLLGDSALYLCASSREFGYTFGSGTRLTVV.

The CDR3 coding sequence is TGTGCCAGCAGCCGGGGACAGATGAACACTGAAGCTTTCTTT. The encoded protein is CASSRGQMNTEAFF. The V gene is TRBV5-8, the J gene TRBJ1-1; 7 bases line up with TRBD1. Trimming took 4 bases from V and 0 from J; bases not matched to a gene: 3. The germline V gene encodes CDR1 SGHTS and CDR2 YDEGEE. This CDR3 spans 14 amino acids.

The genes are TRBV12-5 and TRBJ1-2; TRBD1 matches at 8 bases. With V trimmed by 7 bases and J by 5 bases, 3 bases remained unmatched. Per germline, CDR1 LGHNT and CDR2 FRNRAP. This CDR3 is 12 amino acids long. CDR3 nucleotide sequence: TGTGCTAGTGCCAGGACAGGGTATGGCTACACCTTC. It translates to CASARTGYGYTF.

This sequence joins TRBV19 and TRBJ1-2; 8 bases fit TRBD1. Trimming took 5 bases from V and 8 from J; bases not matched to a gene: 10. Germline lookup yields CDR1 LNHDA and CDR2 SQIVND (reference sequence). The CDR3 runs to 14 residues. CDR3 sequence reads: CASSLVTGEGGYTF. The CDR3 DNA reads as TGTGCCAGTAGTCTGGTGACAGGGGAAGGCGGCTACACCTTC.

This chain links TRBV10-3 with TRBJ1-6, with TRBD1 matching over 9 bases. CDR3 length equals 17 residues. Per germline, CDR1 ENHRY and CDR2 SYGVKD. With 0 bases clipped from V and 12 bases from J, the junction kept 12 bases outside the gene matches. DNA for the CDR3: TGTGCCATCAGTGAGTCGAACAGGGGGCGCGGATTGGAACCCCTCCACTTT. Its translation is CAISESNRGRGLEPLHF.

This clone was seen a single time. J is TRBJ1-1 and V is TRBV10-3; D not resolved. Per the germline V gene, CDR1 is ENHRY and CDR2 is SYGVKD. V gave up 3 bases and J gave up 4 bases, with 9 bases separating them. The CDR3 contains 13 residues. The CDR3 nucleotides read TGTGCCATCAGTGACCCCGACATCACTGAAGCTTTCTTT. It specifies CAISDPDITEAFF.

The rearrangement uses TRBV28 and TRBJ1-2; D gene ambiguous. Germline V gene lookup returns CDR1 MDHEN and CDR2 SYDVKM. The CDR3 contains 12 residues. Trimming stripped 7 bases from V and 4 bases from J, with 10 bases between. The CDR3 bases are TGTGCCAGCACCCCTAATGGCTATGGCTACACCTTC. This sequence encodes CASTPNGYGYTF.

The chain combines TRBV7-8 with TRBJ2-3; unclear D gene. CDR3 length: 16 amino acids. The V gene's germline CDR1 is SGHVS and CDR2 FQNEAQ. Trimming left V 0 bases short and J 6 bases short, with 16 bases between. The CDR3 here is CASSLAGRKVADTQYF. CDR3 nucleotide sequence: TGTGCCAGCAGCTTAGCCGGCAGGAAGGTGGCGGATACGCAGTATTTT.

The V call is TRBV4-3, the J call TRBJ1-2; unclear D gene. The CDR3 totals 14 residues. Trimming left V 0 bases short and J 5 bases short, with 10 bases between. Germline V gene sequence: CDR1 LGHNA, CDR2 YSLEER. CDR3 amino acids: CASSQDYSLYGYTF. The CDR3 DNA follows: TGCGCCAGCAGCCAAGATTACTCCCTATATGGCTACACCTTC.

The chain links TRBV6-5 to TRBJ1-4, with 8 bases that match TRBD1. Per the germline V gene, CDR1 is MNHEY and CDR2 is SVGAGI. The CDR3 length is 14 residues. The V gene end was trimmed by 7 bases and the J gene end by 5 bases; junction bases not matched to a gene: 6. In DNA, the CDR3 is TGTGCCAGCAAATCAGGGGGCCAGAATGAAAAACTGTTTTTT. Translation: CASKSGGQNEKLFF.

V is TRBV19 and J is TRBJ1-5; D gene uncertain. There are 15 residues in the CDR3. V was trimmed by 5 bases and J by 1 base, leaving 12 bases between them. Germline CDR1 reads LNHDA; CDR2 reads SQIVND (reference sequence). The CDR3 region has the DNA TGTGCCAGTAGTCCCCAGAGGTTAAGCAATCAGCCCCAGCATTTT. This encodes CASSPQRLSNQPQHF.

The rearrangement uses TRBV7-8 and TRBJ2-1, with 8 bases that match TRBD2. Per the germline V gene, CDR1 is SGHVS and CDR2 is FQNEAQ. The CDR3 length is 12 residues. After removal of 5 bases from V and 7 bases from J, the junction contained 1 base not matched to a gene. The CDR3 sequence: CASSPSGNEQFF. The CDR3 DNA reads TGTGCCAGCAGCCCTAGCGGGAATGAGCAGTTCTTC.

The V and J genes are TRBV4-3 and TRBJ1-6; TRBD1 might be the D (6 bases). V dropped 9 bases and J dropped 9 bases, with 15 bases sitting between them. CDR1 is LGHNA and CDR2 is YSLEER in the germline V gene. The CDR3 has 13 residues. CDR3 loop: CASRGIGSSPLHF. The CDR3 nucleotides are TGCGCCAGTAGGGGGATCGGCTCTTCACCCCTCCACTTT.

V and J are TRBV10-3 and TRBJ1-6, with a tentative D call TRBD1 (5 bases). Germline assignment: CDR1 ENHRY and CDR2 SYGVKD. The CDR3 extends over 15 amino acids. Trimming shortened V by 3 bases and J by 7 bases, and 13 bases separated the two germline ends. CDR3 in amino acids: CAISETTVYNSPLHF. CDR3 in DNA: TGTGCCATCAGTGAAACGACAGTGTACAATTCACCCCTCCACTTT.

J is TRBJ1-1 and V is TRBV2; possibly TRBD1 for D (5 bases). CDR3 length equals 14 residues. Germline CDR1 SNHLY, CDR2 FYNNEI. Trimming pared 10 bases from V and 8 bases from J, leaving 23 bases between. CDR3 amino acids: CATRGWTTKGEAFF. The DNA of the CDR3 is TGTGCCACACGGGGGTGGACTACTAAAGGGGAAGCTTTCTTT.

The chain carries TRBV6-1 and TRBJ1-1; D possibly corresponds to TRBD1 (5 bases). V shed 2 bases and J shed 11 bases, with 12 bases lying between them. This CDR3 contains 12 residues. The germline V gene encodes CDR1 MNHNS and CDR2 SASEGT. The CDR3 DNA reads as TGTGCCAGCAGTGAAACAGGATTCCTGGCTTTCTTT. Translating it yields CASSETGFLAFF.